One sample yielded the 2 T cell receptor beta chains listed below, sequenced in a study of regulatory T cells in long-lasting Graves disease. Researchers made TCR beta libraries by using iRepertoire HTBI primers and running Arm-PCR on CDR3 regions. TCRdb re-called the multiplex PCR reads through MiXCR, storing one row per CDR3 protein. The sample has around 450,000 distinct CDR3 sequences, around 15% seen once. Described time point: newly diagnosed GD, antithyroid drugs for less than 3 months. Extracted RNA from PBMCs served as the source of the TCR library. The same data also contributed to another study, on T cells in Graves' hyperthyroidism and ophthalmopathy.

Sequencing used peripheral blood mononuclear cells (PBMCs), obtained at new diagnosis, from a patient treated with antithyroid drugs. The receptors stem from a man aged 35 to 55 with Graves disease.

This chain connects TRBV12-3 or TRBV12-4 to TRBJ2-3; no definite D call. Trimming pared 8 bases from V and 3 bases from J, leaving 15 bases between. The length of the CDR3 is 14 residues. DNA for the CDR3: TGTGCCAGCCGGGTTGATGGTGTTACAGATACGCAGTATTTT. It yields the protein CASRVDGVTDTQYF.

This CDR3 reads CSALNGNTEAFF. CDR3 coding DNA: TGCAGTGCGCTAAATGGGAACACTGAAGCTTTCTTT. The chain has TRBV20-1 and TRBJ1-1; D is undetermined. V was trimmed by 6 bases and J by 1 base, leaving 9 bases between them. This CDR3 is 12 amino acids long. Germline V gene lookup returns CDR1 DFQATT and CDR2 SNEGSKA (reference sequence).